The 15 T cell receptor beta chains presented below share a single source sample, sequenced in a study of blood T cell repertoires in COVID-19. TCRdb's copy holds only in-frame clones and misses some; the assay was immunoSEQ multiplex PCR. The sample holds some 110,000 clones, about 86% seen once. Sample: peripheral blood. Receptors were obtained from a man between 65 and 85 years old who had recovered from COVID-19.

This clone was counted a single time. CDR3 protein: CASRLQGSYEQYF. The CDR3 region has the DNA TGTGCCAGCAGGCTACAGGGCTCCTACGAGCAGTACTTC. This chain connects TRBV7-9 to TRBJ2-7; D perhaps matches TRBD1 (6 bases). V shed 6 bases and J shed 0 bases, with 9 bases lying between them. This CDR3 is built from 13 residues. Germline V CDR1 and CDR2: SEHNR, FQNEAQ (reference sequence).

V usage is TRBV5-1 and J usage is TRBJ2-7; maybe TRBD1 (6 bases). Germline-derived CDR1 and CDR2 are SGHRS and YFSETQ. This CDR3 is 16 amino acids long. Trimming pared 4 bases from V and 6 bases from J, leaving 23 bases between. CDR3 loop: CASSVGSGDLSGEQYF. The CDR3 DNA follows: TGCGCCAGCAGCGTCGGGTCAGGGGACCTTTCTGGCGAGCAGTACTTC.

This clone counts as medium-sized. V and J are TRBV5-1 and TRBJ1-1; D call uncertain. Trimming removed 0 bases from V and 1 base from J, with 10 bases in between. CDR1 SGHRS and CDR2 YFSETQ come from the germline V gene. There are 15 residues in the CDR3. CDR3 protein: CASSLASQTNTEAFF. In DNA, the CDR3 is TGCGCCAGCAGCTTGGCCTCACAAACGAACACTGAAGCTTTCTTT.

The V gene is TRBV5-1, the J gene TRBJ2-5, with 8 nucleotides matching TRBD1. J lost 2 bases, V lost 4 bases, and 7 bases had no gene match. CDR1 SGHRS and CDR2 YFSETQ come from the germline V gene. The CDR3 length is 15 residues. DNA for the CDR3: TGCGCCAGCAGCCGATCAGGGGACAGGCAAGAGACCCAGTACTTC. This translates into CASSRSGDRQETQYF. Full variable domain (rest looked up from reference TRBV5-1 and TRBJ2-5): KAGVTQTPRYLIKTRGQQVTLSCSPISGHRSVSWYQQTPGQGLQFLFEYFSETQRNKGNFPGRFSGRQFSNSRSEMNVSTLELGDSALYLCASSRSGDRQETQYFGPGTRLLVL.

The rearrangement uses TRBV4-1 and TRBJ1-5; D is ambiguous. There are 17 residues in the CDR3. V dropped 1 base and J dropped 3 bases, with 16 bases sitting between them. Germline CDR1 MGHRA, CDR2 YSYEKL. The DNA of the CDR3 is TGCGCCAGCAGCCAAGTTCCCCCGGGTCCCTACAATCAGCCCCAGCATTTT. Protein product: CASSQVPPGPYNQPQHF.

The rearrangement uses TRBV4-3 and TRBJ1-2; 8 bases are shared with TRBD1. The germline CDR1 and CDR2 sequences are LGHNA and YSLEER. This CDR3 is 13 amino acids long. The ends lost 4 bases at V and 7 bases at J; junction bases unmatched: 5. The CDR3 sequence is CASSRQGTIGYTF. The DNA for the CDR3 is TGCGCCAGCAGCCGACAGGGGACCATTGGCTACACCTTC.

CDR3 residues: CSVPRDSLATTGELFF. The CDR3 coding sequence is TGCAGCGTACCAAGGGACAGTTTGGCGACCACCGGGGAGCTGTTTTTT. The chain uses TRBV29-1 and TRBJ2-2; TRBD1 matches at 7 bases. The germline V gene has CDR1 SQVTM and CDR2 ANQGSEA. With 6 bases clipped from V and 4 bases from J, the junction kept 14 bases outside the gene matches. The CDR3 spans 16 residues.

V is TRBV6-2 or TRBV6-3 and J is TRBJ2-7, with a tentative D call TRBD2 (6 bases). This CDR3 contains 16 residues. CDR1 is MNHEY and CDR2 is SVGEGT in the germline V gene. Trimming took off 0 bases at V and 6 bases at J, with 18 bases between the two ends. The CDR3 reads CASSYSAGTSQVEQYF. CDR3 bases: TGTGCCAGCAGTTACTCGGCCGGGACTTCCCAGGTCGAGCAGTACTTC.

In this sample, this clone turned up once. This rearrangement joins TRBV24-1 to TRBJ2-7; perhaps TRBD2 as D (7 bases). Trimming removed 2 bases from V and 3 bases from J, with 16 bases in between. The CDR3 has 16 amino acids. From germline, CDR1 is KGHDR and CDR2 SFDVKD. In nucleotides, the CDR3 is TGTGCCACCAGTGATTGGGGGCGGGAGACCTACTACGAGCAGTACTTC. Translating gives CATSDWGRETYYEQYF.

The chain carries TRBV5-1 and TRBJ2-2, with D possibly matching TRBD1 (6 bases). This CDR3 has 16 residues. Germline-derived CDR1 and CDR2 are SGHRS and YFSETQ. Trimming cost V 1 base and J 2 bases, with 12 bases left between them. In DNA form, the CDR3 reads TGCGCCAGCAGCTTGACCGGGACAAGAAACACCGGGGAGCTGTTTTTT. This translates into CASSLTGTRNTGELFF.

V and J are TRBV9 and TRBJ2-3; weak D call: TRBD2 (6 bases). The V end was cut by 2 bases, the J end by 2 bases, with 12 bases between. CDR1 is SGDLS and CDR2 is YYNGEE in the germline V gene. This CDR3 has 15 residues. The chain's CDR3 is CASSVGGLPTDTQYF. Written as DNA, the CDR3 is TGTGCCAGCAGCGTTGGAGGACTACCCACAGATACGCAGTATTTT.

The chain joins TRBV7-3 to TRBJ2-5, with D possibly matching TRBD2 (7 bases). This CDR3 has 13 amino acids. V lost 5 bases, J lost 4 bases, and 11 bases lay in between. Germline lookup yields CDR1 SGHTA and CDR2 FQGTGA. CDR3 sequence: CASSKGGSETQYF. CDR3 sequence (DNA): TGTGCCAGCAGCAAGGGGGGGTCAGAGACCCAGTACTTC.

The rearrangement links TRBV6-5 to TRBJ2-7; 7 nucleotides line up with TRBD1. Unmatched junction bases numbered 2, after V lost 5 bases and J lost 1 base. Germline loops: CDR1 MNHEY, CDR2 SVGAGI. CDR3 length: 13 residues. CDR3 nucleotide sequence: TGTGCCAGCAGTCCGGGACAGTCCTACGAGCAGTACTTC. This translates into CASSPGQSYEQYF.

V and J are TRBV5-1 and TRBJ1-6; TRBD1 agrees at 7 bases. Germline V gives CDR1 SGHRS, CDR2 YFSETQ. The CDR3 loop spans 13 amino acids. The V gene end was trimmed by 2 bases and the J gene end by 8 bases; junction bases not matched to a gene: 1. The CDR3 sequence: CASSFQGDSPLHF. The CDR3 DNA is TGCGCCAGCAGCTTCCAGGGGGATTCACCCCTCCACTTT.

The chain recombines TRBV6-1 with TRBJ2-1; the D is unclear. This CDR3 spans 15 amino acids. V lost 1 base and J lost 10, with 17 bases in between. The germline CDR1 and CDR2 sequences are MNHNS and SASEGT. CDR3: CASSEVGAPPQEQFF. CDR3 sequence (DNA): TGTGCCAGCAGTGAAGTAGGAGCTCCCCCGCAGGAGCAGTTCTTC.